This note documents a single T cell receptor beta chain sequence. The sample originates from a study of shared clonotypes between healthy human individuals. V was clipped by 1 base and J by 1 base, with 10 bases between them. Germline assignment: CDR1 LGHNA and CDR2 YSLEER. CDR3 length: 15 residues. Assay: immunoSEQ multiplex PCR; the TCRdb copy retains only in-frame clones and omits some. This table holds some 500,000 clones, less than 80% found once. There were no recent acute infections or vaccinations among the donors, who were healthy HIV-negative adults. The receptor's source is a woman in her thirties or forties in good health. Some clones in this sample may be carry-over from other donors' samples. The chain uses TRBV4-3 and TRBJ1-2; no clear D. Input material: PBMCs. CDR3 coding DNA: TGCGCCAGCAGCCAAGGCCTATTGGGTAACTATGGCTACACCTTC. It specifies CASSQGLLGNYGYTF.